These 7 T cell receptor beta chains were all obtained from the same sample, sequenced in a study of T-cell reconstitution after alpha-beta-depleted transplantation in children. Unique molecular identifiers were used in preparing the TCRbeta library. TCRdb recomputed calls from the PCR reads with MiXCR, one row per CDR3 protein. The sample includes 75,000 to 80,000 distinct CDR3 sequences, 18% of them seen just once. The sample was PBMCs, mostly from graft donor cells, taken 360 days after TCRalphabeta/CD19-depleted stem cell transplant. The receptors originated from a male patient between 2 and 10 years old who had a stem cell transplant for acute lymphoblastic leukemia, so the T cells may come from the graft donor.

The chain links TRBV4-1 to TRBJ2-7; D may match TRBD1 or TRBD2 (6 bases each). CDR1 is MGHRA, CDR2 YSYEKL, per germline. V lost 0 bases and J 0 bases, leaving 21 bases between the germline ends. This CDR3 region has 19 residues. The CDR3, as DNA: TGCGCCAGCAGCCAAGAGGGAGGCTCCGGGACACCGAGCTCCTACGAGCAGTACTTC. Protein: CASSQEGGSGTPSSYEQYF.

This clonotype occurred many times. The chain has TRBV10-3 and TRBJ2-3; D is possibly TRBD1 or TRBD2 (6 bases each). The CDR3 length is 13 residues. The V and J ends lost 7 bases and 5 bases respectively, with 13 bases between them. Germline lookup yields CDR1 ENHRY and CDR2 SYGVKD. The CDR3 bases are TGTGCCATCATGGGGGGACAAGTAGATACGCAGTATTTT. It is translated as CAIMGGQVDTQYF.

This clonotype has just a few counts. J is TRBJ2-7 and V is TRBV5-1; D is possibly TRBD1 (6 bases). The V gene lost 2 bases and the J gene lost 4 bases, with 13 bases spanning the gap. This CDR3 contains 14 residues. CDR1 SGHRS and CDR2 YFSETQ come from the germline V gene. CDR3 in amino acids: CASSFGTRKYEQYF. DNA of the CDR3: TGCGCCAGCAGCTTCGGGACACGGAAATACGAGCAGTACTTC.

This clonotype was detected ten times or more. This sequence joins TRBV12-3 or TRBV12-4 and TRBJ2-3; TRBD2 aligns across 7 bases. CDR3 length: 17 residues. Losses at the gene ends were 5 bases for V and 0 bases for J; bases not matched to a gene: 11. The CDR3 region has the DNA TGTGCCAGCAGTACACCGGGAGGACTTACTAGCACAGATACGCAGTATTTT. Translated, it gives CASSTPGGLTSTDTQYF.

The V call is TRBV7-9, the J call TRBJ2-1, with 7 positions matching TRBD2. The CDR3 covers 13 residues. Trimming removed 5 bases from V and 8 bases from J; junction bases left unmatched: 6. Per the germline V gene, CDR1 is SEHNR and CDR2 is FQNEAQ (reference sequence). CDR3 bases: TGTGCCAGCAGCCCGCGGACTAGTGATGAGCAGTTCTTC. Protein: CASSPRTSDEQFF.

There are a few counts of this clonotype. The V call is TRBV5-1, the J call TRBJ2-7; the D is unclear. The CDR3 is 14 residues long. Germline V CDR1 and CDR2: SGHRS, YFSETQ. The germline V and J ends were trimmed by 4 bases and 2 bases, with 13 bases remaining between them. The CDR3 reads CASSPVPSTYEQYF. The CDR3, as DNA: TGCGCCAGCAGCCCGGTCCCTAGTACCTACGAGCAGTACTTC.

This chain links TRBV5-1 with TRBJ2-1; D is unresolved. This CDR3 contains 19 residues. V was cut by 4 bases and J by 0 bases, with 23 bases left in between. The V gene's germline CDR1 is SGHRS and CDR2 YFSETQ. CDR3 DNA sequence: TGCGCCAGCAGCCTGTCCTGGTCGGCGGACCGCTCCTCCTACAATGAGCAGTTCTTC. Its protein is CASSLSWSADRSSYNEQFF.